This TCR beta chain came from a study of cytomegalovirus exposure and HLA in healthy donors. Findings and caveats of the study: An analysis was carried out later, and it reportedly showed fewer N-insertions in an Asian-associated ancestry cluster than the roughly 700-donor mean. With later analysis, a missense DCLRE1C variant became linked to TCR beta V- and J-gene trimming.

Germline CDR1 is SQVTM and CDR2 is ANQGSEA. V dropped 7 bases and J dropped 0; count of bases not matched to a gene: 7. The CDR3 runs to 15 residues. Use of 60 Vbeta and 13 Jbeta primers characterized the PCR. Clones were read by immunoSEQ multiplex PCR, and TCRdb kept only the in-frame ones, dropping some. The data hold 200,000 to 250,000 clones, with roughly four fifths observed a single time. Notes on this clone: The antigen is undetermined.

The receptor comes from a woman aged 40 to 50 in good health and CMV-seronegative. Sequenced: PBMCs. The V call is TRBV29-1, the J call TRBJ2-1; 9 nucleotides match TRBD1. The CDR3 DNA reads as TGCAGCGCGGAAAGACAGGGGGGCTCCTACAATGAGCAGTTCTTC. Protein product: CSAERQGGSYNEQFF.